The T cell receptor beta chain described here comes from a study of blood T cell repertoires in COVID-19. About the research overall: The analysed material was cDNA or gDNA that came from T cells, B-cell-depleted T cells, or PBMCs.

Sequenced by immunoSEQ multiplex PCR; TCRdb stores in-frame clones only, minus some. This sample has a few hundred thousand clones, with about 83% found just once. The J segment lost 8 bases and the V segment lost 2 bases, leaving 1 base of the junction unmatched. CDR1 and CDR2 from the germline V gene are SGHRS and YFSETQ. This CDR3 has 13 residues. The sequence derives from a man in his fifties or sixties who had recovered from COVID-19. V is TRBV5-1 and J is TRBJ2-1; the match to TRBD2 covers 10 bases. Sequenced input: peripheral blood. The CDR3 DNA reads TGCGCCAGCAGCTTAGGGACTAGCGATGAGCAGTTCTTC. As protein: CASSLGTSDEQFF.